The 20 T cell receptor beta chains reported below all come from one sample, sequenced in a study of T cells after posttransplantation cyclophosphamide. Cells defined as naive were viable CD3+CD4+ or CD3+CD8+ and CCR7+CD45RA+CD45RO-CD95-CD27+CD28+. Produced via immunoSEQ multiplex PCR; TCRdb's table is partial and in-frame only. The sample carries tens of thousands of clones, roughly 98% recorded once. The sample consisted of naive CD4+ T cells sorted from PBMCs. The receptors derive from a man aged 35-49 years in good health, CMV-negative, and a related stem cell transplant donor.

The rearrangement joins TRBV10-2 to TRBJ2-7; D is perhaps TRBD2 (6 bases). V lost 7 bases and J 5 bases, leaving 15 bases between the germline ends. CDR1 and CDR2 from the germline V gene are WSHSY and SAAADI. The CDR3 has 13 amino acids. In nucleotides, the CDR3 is TGCGCCAGCACTAGGAGGGGACTGGACGAGCAGTACTTC. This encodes CASTRRGLDEQYF.

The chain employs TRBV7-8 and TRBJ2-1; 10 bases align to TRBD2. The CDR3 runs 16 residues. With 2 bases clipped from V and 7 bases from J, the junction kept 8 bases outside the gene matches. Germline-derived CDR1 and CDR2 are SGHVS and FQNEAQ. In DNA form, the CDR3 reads TGTGCCAGCAGCTTACAGGCTAGCGGGAGTTGGAATGAGCAGTTCTTC. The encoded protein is CASSLQASGSWNEQFF.

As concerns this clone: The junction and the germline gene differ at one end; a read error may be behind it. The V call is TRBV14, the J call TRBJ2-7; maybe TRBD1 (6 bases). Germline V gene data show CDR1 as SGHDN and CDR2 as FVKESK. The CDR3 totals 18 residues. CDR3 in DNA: TGTGCCAGCAGCCATGGAACAGGGACCTCCGTACTCCTACGAGCAAGAAGCTTC. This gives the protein CASSHGTGTSVLLRARSF.

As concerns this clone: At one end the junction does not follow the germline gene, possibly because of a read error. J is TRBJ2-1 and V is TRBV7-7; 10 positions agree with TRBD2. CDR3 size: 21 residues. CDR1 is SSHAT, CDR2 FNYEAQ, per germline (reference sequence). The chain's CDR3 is CASSRGVASGSLSDSYNEQFF. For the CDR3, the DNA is TGTGCTAGCAGCCGAGGGGTGGCTAGCGGGAGTTTATCCGACTCCTACAATGAGCAGTTCTTC. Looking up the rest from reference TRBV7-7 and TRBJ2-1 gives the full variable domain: GAGVSQSPRYKVTKRGQDVTLRCDPISSHATLYWYQQALGQGPEFLTYFNYEAQPDKSGLPSDRFSAERPEGSISTLTIQRTEQRDSAMYRCASSRGVASGSLSDSYNEQFFGPGTRLTVL.

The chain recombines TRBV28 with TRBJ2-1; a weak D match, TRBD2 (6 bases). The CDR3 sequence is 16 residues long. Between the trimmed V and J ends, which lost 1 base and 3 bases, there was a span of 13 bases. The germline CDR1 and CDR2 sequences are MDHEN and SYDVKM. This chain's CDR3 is CASSLLEGNRYNEQFF. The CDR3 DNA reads TGTGCCAGCAGTTTATTGGAGGGGAATCGCTACAATGAGCAGTTCTTC.

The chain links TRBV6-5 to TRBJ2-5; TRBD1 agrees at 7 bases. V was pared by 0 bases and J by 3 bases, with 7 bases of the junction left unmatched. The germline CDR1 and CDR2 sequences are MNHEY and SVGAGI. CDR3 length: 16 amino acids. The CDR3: CASSYSPGQVKETQYF. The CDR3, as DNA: TGTGCCAGCAGTTACTCCCCCGGACAGGTCAAAGAGACCCAGTACTTC.

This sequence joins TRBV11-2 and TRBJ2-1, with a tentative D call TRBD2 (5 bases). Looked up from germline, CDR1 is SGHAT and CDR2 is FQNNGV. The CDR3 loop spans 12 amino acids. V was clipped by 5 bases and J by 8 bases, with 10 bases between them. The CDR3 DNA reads TGTGCCAGCAGCGGGAGTTTCCATGAGCAGTTCTTC. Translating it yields CASSGSFHEQFF.

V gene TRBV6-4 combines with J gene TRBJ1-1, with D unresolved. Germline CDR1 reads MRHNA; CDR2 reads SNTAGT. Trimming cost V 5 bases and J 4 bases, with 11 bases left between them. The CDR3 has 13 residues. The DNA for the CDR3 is TGTGCCAGCAGTCCGGGATTGGGCACTGAAGCTTTCTTT. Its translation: CASSPGLGTEAFF.

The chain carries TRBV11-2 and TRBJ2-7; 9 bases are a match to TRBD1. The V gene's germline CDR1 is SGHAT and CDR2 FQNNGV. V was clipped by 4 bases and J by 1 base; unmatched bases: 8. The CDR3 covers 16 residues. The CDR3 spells CASSSHSTGGSYEQYF. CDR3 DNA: TGTGCCAGCAGCTCCCATTCGACAGGGGGGTCCTACGAGCAGTACTTC.

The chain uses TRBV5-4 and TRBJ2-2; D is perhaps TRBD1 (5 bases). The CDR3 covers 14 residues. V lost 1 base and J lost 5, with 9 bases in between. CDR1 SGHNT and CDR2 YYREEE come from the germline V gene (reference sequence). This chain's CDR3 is CASSLQGVTGELFF. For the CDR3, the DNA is TGTGCCAGCAGCTTGCAGGGTGTTACCGGGGAGCTGTTTTTT.

The DNA for the CDR3 is TGTGCCAGCTCACCGATAGCGGGAGGTGGCAATGAGCAGTTCTTC. This codes for CASSPIAGGGNEQFF. The chain has TRBV18 and TRBJ2-1, with 10 bases that match TRBD2. There are 15 residues in the CDR3. Unmatched junction bases numbered 5, after V lost 3 bases and J lost 6 bases. The germline V gene encodes CDR1 KGHSH and CDR2 LQKENI.

Here the CDR3 reads CASSLTGTGNTIYF. The CDR3 bases are TGCGCCAGCAGCCTGACAGGGACTGGAAACACCATATATTTT. The chain has TRBV5-1 and TRBJ1-3, with 7 bases fitting TRBD1. Per germline, CDR1 SGHRS and CDR2 YFSETQ. V lost 4 bases to trimming and J lost 2 bases; unmatched junction nucleotides: 3. This CDR3 is built from 14 residues.

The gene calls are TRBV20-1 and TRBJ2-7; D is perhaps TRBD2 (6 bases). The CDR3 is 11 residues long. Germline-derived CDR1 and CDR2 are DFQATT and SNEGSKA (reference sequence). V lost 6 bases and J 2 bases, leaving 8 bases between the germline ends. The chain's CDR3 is CSARGAYEQYF. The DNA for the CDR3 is TGCAGTGCGCGCGGGGCCTACGAGCAGTACTTC.

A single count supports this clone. This CDR3 is CAISDRTLAGNNEQFF. The DNA for the CDR3 is TGTGCCATCAGTGATAGGACACTAGCGGGTAACAATGAGCAGTTCTTC. The chain combines TRBV10-3 with TRBJ2-1, with 9 bases identical to TRBD2. The CDR3 is 16 residues long. Germline-derived CDR1 and CDR2 are ENHRY and SYGVKD. With 3 bases clipped from V and 5 bases from J, the junction kept 8 bases outside the gene matches.

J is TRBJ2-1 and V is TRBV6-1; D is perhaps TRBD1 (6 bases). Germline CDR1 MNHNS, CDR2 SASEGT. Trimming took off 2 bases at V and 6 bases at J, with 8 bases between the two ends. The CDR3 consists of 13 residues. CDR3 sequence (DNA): TGTGCCAGCAGTGAAATAGGGGGCAATGAGCAGTTCTTC. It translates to CASSEIGGNEQFF.

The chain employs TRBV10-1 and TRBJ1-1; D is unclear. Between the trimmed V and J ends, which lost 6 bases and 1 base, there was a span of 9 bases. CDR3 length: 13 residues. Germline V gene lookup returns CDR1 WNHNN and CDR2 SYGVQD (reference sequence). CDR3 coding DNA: TGCGCCAGCAGGCTAGCAGGGAACACTGAAGCTTTCTTT. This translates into CASRLAGNTEAFF.

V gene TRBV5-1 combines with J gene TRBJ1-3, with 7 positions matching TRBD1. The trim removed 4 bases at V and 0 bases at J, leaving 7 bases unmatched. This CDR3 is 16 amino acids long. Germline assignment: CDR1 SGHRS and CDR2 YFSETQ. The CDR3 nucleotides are TGCGCCAGCAGCGGACAGGTCCTCGGCTCTGGAAACACCATATATTTT. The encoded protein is CASSGQVLGSGNTIYF.

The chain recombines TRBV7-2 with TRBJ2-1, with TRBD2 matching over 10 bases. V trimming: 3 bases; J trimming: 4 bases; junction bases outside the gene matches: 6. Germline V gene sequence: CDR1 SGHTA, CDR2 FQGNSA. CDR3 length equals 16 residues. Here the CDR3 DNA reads TGTGCCAGCAGCTTTGCTAGCGGGAGTATATACAATGAGCAGTTCTTC. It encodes CASSFASGSIYNEQFF.

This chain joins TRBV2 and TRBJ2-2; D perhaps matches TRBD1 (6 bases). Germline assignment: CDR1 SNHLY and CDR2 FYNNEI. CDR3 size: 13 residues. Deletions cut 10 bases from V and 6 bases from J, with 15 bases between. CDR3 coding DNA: TGTGCCATAAGACAGGAAGAGGCCGGGGAGCTGTTTTTT. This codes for CAIRQEEAGELFF.

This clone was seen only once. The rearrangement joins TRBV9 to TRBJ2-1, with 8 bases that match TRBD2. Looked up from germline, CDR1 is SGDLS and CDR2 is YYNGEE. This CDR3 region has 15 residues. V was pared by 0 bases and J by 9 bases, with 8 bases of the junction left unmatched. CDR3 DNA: TGTGCCAGCAGCGTAGGGGGACTAGTTGATGGTGAGCAGTTCTTC. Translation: CASSVGGLVDGEQFF.